This entry is about one TCR beta chain. Its specificity is not known. The entry originates in a study of T cells after yellow fever vaccination. One entry per CDR3 protein, called by TCRdb with MiXCR from the 5' RACE reads. The sample contains about 160,000 distinct CDR3 sequences, almost 7% of which appear only once. Findings of the study overall: Researchers noted that a small share of clonotypes showed up in both CD4 and CD8 compartments. Weaker, the secondary response peaked sooner, at day 5 versus 15.

V was pared by 4 bases and J by 5 bases, with 7 bases of the junction left unmatched. Germline lookup yields CDR1 SGHRS and CDR2 YFSETQ. The CDR3 runs to 15 residues. This TCR derives from a man aged 18 to 29 who received the YFV17D yellow fever vaccine. The sequenced sample was CD4+ T cells sorted from PBMCs, obtained about 5 days after the first yellow fever vaccination. The chain is built from TRBV5-1 and TRBJ2-1; 9 nucleotides agree with TRBD1. In nucleotides, the CDR3 is TGCGCCAGCAGCAGAAGGGACAGGGTTGACAATGAGCAGTTCTTC. Residues: CASSRRDRVDNEQFF.